This T cell receptor (beta chain) was sequenced in a study of blood T cells in healthy people across ages. This clonotype has more than one count but fewer than ten. What it recognizes is unknown. A much bigger clone sits one base away, suggesting this may be a read error. Next came a second PCR, run for about 7 to 12 cycles, which used a sample-barcoded 5' primer along with a J-beta primer mix. Via MiXCR, TCRdb re-called the 5' RACE reads, giving one row per CDR3 protein. The sample carries about 930,000 distinct CDR3 sequences, 29% recorded once. Germline V gene data show CDR1 as SGHRS and CDR2 as YFSETQ. There are 11 residues in the CDR3. Study results and caveats: Expanded clonotype changes were possibly confounded by unknown donor CMV status. Unsorted PBMC material precluded a definitive naive versus antigen-experienced comparison. A roughly linear fall in TCR beta diversity per million T cells was seen with increasing age.

These data also formed part of another study, on T cells of mothers and their children. That report notes: Per child, about 3 million TCR beta CDR3 reads were obtained, against over 9 million per mother.

V is TRBV5-1 and J is TRBJ2-3; TRBD2 matches 9 bases. The sequenced sample was blood. The TCR comes from a middle-aged woman in good health. This CDR3 reads CTSLGGGAQYF. The CDR3 DNA sequence: TGCACCAGCTTGGGCGGGGGGGCGCAGTATTTT.